This record looks at one T cell receptor beta chain sequence and its context. Its antigen is not known. The 5'RACE template-switching step produced TCR cDNA and added a universal primer site and UMIs. TCRdb used MiXCR to reprocess the 5' RACE reads, holding one entry per CDR3 protein. The sample contains roughly 340,000 distinct CDR3 sequences, roughly 4.3% of which appear only once. The data were obtained in a study of T cells after yellow fever vaccination. The V gene lost 5 bases and the J gene lost 5 bases, with 10 bases spanning the gap. This CDR3 contains 12 residues. Study outcomes and limitations: The secondary response was weaker, and its peak arrived faster, on day 5 versus 15. High-abundance clonotypes from the bulk population could contaminate FACS-sorted repertoires.

This clonotype originated in a man in his late teens or twenties who received the YFV17D yellow fever vaccine. The chain recombines TRBV12-3 or TRBV12-4 with TRBJ2-7; D not resolved. The sample consisted of PBMCs, taken 5 days after the yellow fever booster vaccination. CDR3 sequence reads: CASSPRFDEQYF. CDR3 nucleotides: TGTGCCAGCAGTCCCCGTTTCGACGAGCAGTACTTC.